Shown below are 25 T cell receptor beta chains from a single sample sequenced in a study of cytomegalovirus exposure and HLA in healthy donors. 60 Vbeta and 13 Jbeta primers were used in PCR. The method was immunoSEQ multiplex PCR; TCRdb's version includes in-frame clones alone and lacks a portion of them. The table lists approximately 140,000 clones, 60% to 85% of them singletons. Input material: PBMCs. These receptors were taken from a man aged 35-49 years in good health and CMV-seropositive.

Comments on this clone: The sample contains more than one DNA sequence encoding this CDR3. The chain couples TRBV27 to TRBJ1-1, with no clear D. Germline CDR1 is MNHEY and CDR2 is SMNVEV (reference sequence). There are 13 residues in the CDR3. V was trimmed by 2 bases and J by 4 bases, leaving 8 bases between them. DNA for the CDR3: TGTGCCAGCAGTTTAGAGGAGGGCACTGAAGCTTTCTTT. Amino acids: CASSLEEGTEAFF.

The chain carries TRBV6-5 and TRBJ1-2; D ambiguous. The germline V gene encodes CDR1 MNHEY and CDR2 SVGAGI. This CDR3 has 10 residues. V was trimmed by 8 bases and J by 14 bases, leaving 15 bases between them. CDR3 amino acids: CASGGLTQTF. CDR3 DNA: TGTGCCAGCGGCGGGCTCACTCAAACCTTC.

This clone has just one count. This rearrangement joins TRBV27 to TRBJ1-2; D ambiguous. From germline, CDR1 is MNHEY and CDR2 SMNVEV (reference sequence). Trimming left V 5 bases short and J 5 bases short, with 18 bases between. This CDR3 spans 15 amino acids. CDR3 in amino acids: CASSPTPEMPYGYTF. Here the CDR3 DNA reads TGTGCCAGCAGTCCCACCCCCGAGATGCCATATGGCTACACCTTC.

The CDR3 region is CASSPPGLYNEQFF. CDR3 bases: TGTGCCAGCAGCCCGCCGGGACTGTACAATGAGCAGTTCTTC. This chain links TRBV5-6 with TRBJ2-1; possible D gene TRBD2, 6 bases. The CDR3 extends over 14 amino acids. Trimming pared 4 bases from V and 4 bases from J, leaving 12 bases between. CDR1 and CDR2 from the germline V gene are SGHDT and YYEEEE. Variable domain in full (rest from reference TRBV5-6 and TRBJ2-1): DAGVTQSPTHLIKTRGQQVTLRCSPKSGHDTVSWYQQALGQGPQFIFQYYEEEERQRGNFPDRFSGHQFPNYSSELNVNALLLGDSALYLCASSPPGLYNEQFFGPGTRLTVL.

As to this clone: The junction differs from germline at one of its ends, possibly a read error. V usage is TRBV5-4 and J usage is TRBJ2-4; TRBD2 agrees at 7 bases. Germline CDR1 and CDR2: SGHNT and YYREEE (reference sequence). There are 15 residues in the CDR3. Here the CDR3 DNA reads TGTGCCAGCACCCCCGGCGGGAGTGGCAAAAACAGTCAGTACTTC. The encoded protein is CASTPGGSGKNSQYF.

The rearrangement uses TRBV4-1 and TRBJ2-7; tentatively, D is TRBD2 (5 bases). Germline CDR1 MGHRA, CDR2 YSYEKL. There are 13 residues in the CDR3. Trimming took off 0 bases at V and 12 bases at J, with 15 bases between the two ends. CDR3: CASSQELRGRRYF. For the CDR3, the DNA is TGCGCCAGCAGCCAAGAACTTAGAGGGCGTAGGTACTTC.

This clone was seen a single time. The J gene is TRBJ2-7, the V gene TRBV4-3, with D possibly matching TRBD1 (5 bases). CDR1 LGHNA and CDR2 YSLEER come from the germline V gene. With 0 bases removed from V and 4 bases from J, the gap between germline ends came to 10 bases. This CDR3 is built from 14 residues. The CDR3 bases are TGCGCCAGCAGCCAAGACAGGGCGATTTACGAGCAGTACTTC. Residues: CASSQDRAIYEQYF.

CDR3 residues: CASRLSGGRTGELFF. CDR3 DNA sequence: TGTGCAAGTCGCTTATCAGGGGGTCGGACCGGGGAGCTGTTTTTT. The chain recombines TRBV12-2 with TRBJ2-2; the table's D call, TRBD1, has no DNA check behind it. TRBV12-2 is recorded as a pseudogene. The CDR3 is made up of 15 amino acids.

This chain uses TRBV2 with TRBJ1-5; 11 bases fit TRBD1. This CDR3 region has 16 residues. Germline trimming cut 1 base from V and 4 bases from J; bases unmatched to any gene: 3. Germline lookup yields CDR1 SNHLY and CDR2 FYNNEI. For the CDR3, the DNA is TGTGCCAGCAGTGAAGGGACAGGGGGCTTTAATCAGCCCCAGCATTTT. Protein product: CASSEGTGGFNQPQHF. Complete variable domain (other parts from reference TRBV2 and TRBJ1-5): EPEVTQTPSHQVTQMGQEVILRCVPISNHLYFYWYRQILGQKVEFLVSFYNNEISEKSEIFDDQFSVERPDGSNFTLKIRSTKLEDSAMYFCASSEGTGGFNQPQHFGDGTRLSIL.

V usage is TRBV7-2 and J usage is TRBJ2-2; 10 bases are shared with TRBD1. Per germline, CDR1 SGHTA and CDR2 FQGNSA. The V segment lost 5 bases and the J segment 4 bases; nucleotides outside the gene matches: 7. CDR3 length: 16 residues. The CDR3 sequence: CASSKRQGASTGELFF. The CDR3 bases are TGTGCCAGCAGCAAAAGACAGGGGGCGAGCACCGGGGAGCTGTTTTTT.

This clone has just a few counts. This chain connects TRBV2 to TRBJ2-1; TRBD2 matches 13 bases. Looked up from germline, CDR1 is SNHLY and CDR2 is FYNNEI. The trim removed 10 bases at V and 9 bases at J, leaving 6 bases unmatched. The CDR3 consists of 13 residues. The CDR3 sequence is CATRTSGRSEQFF. The CDR3 bases are TGTGCCACGAGGACTAGCGGGAGAAGTGAGCAGTTCTTC.

The chain is built from TRBV28 and TRBJ1-2; no firm D call. V lost 5 bases, J lost 4 bases, and 8 bases lay in between. Germline V gene lookup returns CDR1 MDHEN and CDR2 SYDVKM. This CDR3 is built from 12 residues. Here the CDR3 reads CASSPRAYGYTF. CDR3 sequence (DNA): TGTGCCAGCAGTCCCCGCGCCTATGGCTACACCTTC.

The chain has TRBV12-1 and TRBJ1-2. TRBV12-1 is deemed a pseudogene. CDR3 length: 12 amino acids. CDR3 residues: CASSPSNYGYTF. DNA for the CDR3: TGTGCCAGCAGCCCTTCTAACTATGGCTACACCTTC.

The V gene is TRBV5-1, the J gene TRBJ2-7; maybe TRBD1 (6 bases). Germline V CDR1 and CDR2: SGHRS, YFSETQ. The CDR3 loop spans 14 amino acids. V was shortened by 2 bases and J by 0 bases, with 9 bases between the two germline ends. The CDR3: CASSLWTASYEQYF. The CDR3 DNA is TGCGCCAGCAGCTTATGGACAGCCTCCTACGAGCAGTACTTC.

The V gene is TRBV2, the J gene TRBJ2-3; possible D gene TRBD1, 5 bases. CDR1 is SNHLY, CDR2 FYNNEI, per germline. CDR3 size: 16 residues. V was clipped by 8 bases and J by 0 bases, with 18 bases between them. This CDR3 reads CASAQGPHSSTDTQYF. The CDR3 DNA follows: TGTGCCAGCGCGCAGGGCCCTCATTCTAGCACAGATACGCAGTATTTT.

This clone showed up just a few times. The chain is built from TRBV15 and TRBJ2-1, with 7 nucleotides matching TRBD2. The V and J ends lost 8 bases and 8 bases, in that order; junction bases with no gene match: 9. Per germline, CDR1 LNHNV and CDR2 YYDKDF (reference sequence). The CDR3 has 13 amino acids. This CDR3 is CATGGRSKDEQFF. The CDR3, as DNA: TGTGCCACCGGCGGGAGAAGTAAGGATGAGCAGTTCTTC.

This chain links TRBV19 with TRBJ1-3; D is unresolved. V lost 4 bases and J 0 bases, leaving 13 bases between the germline ends. The CDR3 totals 16 residues. Germline V gives CDR1 LNHDA, CDR2 SQIVND (reference sequence). CDR3 in DNA: TGTGCCAGTAGTACCCAGTACAGTTACTCTGGAAACACCATATATTTT. Translation gives CASSTQYSYSGNTIYF.

This chain links TRBV4-1 with TRBJ2-2; tentative D call: TRBD2 (5 bases). Germline V CDR1 and CDR2: MGHRA, YSYEKL. The CDR3 sequence is 16 residues long. Trimming removed 0 bases at V and 4 bases at J, with 12 bases between. The CDR3 spells CASSQDRAATTGELFF. The CDR3 bases are TGCGCCAGCAGCCAAGATCGAGCGGCGACCACCGGGGAGCTGTTTTTT.

This clone was observed once. The genes are TRBV2 and TRBJ2-2, with 7 bases aligning to TRBD2. With 10 bases clipped from V and 4 bases from J, the junction kept 6 bases outside the gene matches. The CDR3 runs to 13 residues. Germline lookup yields CDR1 SNHLY and CDR2 FYNNEI. As DNA, the CDR3 is TGTGCCACCGGGACTATACTCACCGGGGAGCTGTTTTTT. Its translation: CATGTILTGELFF.

To note about this clone: Other DNA variants within this sample encode the same CDR3. The CDR3 DNA reads as TGCGCCAGCAGCCAAGATCAGGACAGGAACACTGAAGCTTTCTTT. This encodes CASSQDQDRNTEAFF. J is TRBJ1-1 and V is TRBV4-3; weak D call: TRBD1 (6 bases). This CDR3 is 15 amino acids long. V lost 0 bases and J lost 1, with 9 bases in between. The germline CDR1 and CDR2 sequences are LGHNA and YSLEER.

This chain links TRBV5-1 with TRBJ2-7; 9 bases agree with TRBD1. The V and J ends lost 2 bases and 0 bases, in that order; junction bases with no gene match: 3. This CDR3 has 15 residues. The germline V gene has CDR1 SGHRS and CDR2 YFSETQ. The CDR3 DNA sequence: TGCGCCAGCAGCTTACAGGGGGCGATCTCCTACGAGCAGTACTTC. It specifies CASSLQGAISYEQYF.

The chain combines TRBV2 with TRBJ1-1; possibly TRBD1 for D (6 bases). Trimming removed 6 bases at V and 0 bases at J, with 11 bases between. The CDR3 loop spans 14 amino acids. The germline V gene encodes CDR1 SNHLY and CDR2 FYNNEI. CDR3 sequence (DNA): TGTGCCAGCAGCCGGACAGTTATGAACACTGAAGCTTTCTTT. It specifies CASSRTVMNTEAFF. The variable domain in full, with the rest retrieved from reference TRBV2 and TRBJ1-1, is EPEVTQTPSHQVTQMGQEVILRCVPISNHLYFYWYRQILGQKVEFLVSFYNNEISEKSEIFDDQFSVERPDGSNFTLKIRSTKLEDSAMYFCASSRTVMNTEAFFGQGTRLTVV.

The rearrangement joins TRBV10-3 to TRBJ2-3; TRBD2 matches 7 bases. Per the germline V gene, CDR1 is ENHRY and CDR2 is SYGVKD. Losses at the gene ends were 4 bases for V and 8 bases for J; bases not matched to a gene: 6. The length of the CDR3 is 13 residues. The CDR3 spells CAISVGGSGTQYF. For the CDR3, the DNA is TGTGCCATCAGTGTTGGCGGGAGTGGTACGCAGTATTTT.

Only one count was recorded for this clone. This chain links TRBV12-5 with TRBJ1-1; 7 nucleotides line up with TRBD1. The CDR3 length is 16 residues. Losses at the gene ends were 6 bases for V and 0 bases for J; bases not matched to a gene: 10. Germline values: CDR1 LGHNT, CDR2 FRNRAP. Here the CDR3 DNA reads TGTGCTAGTGGATTTACAGGGGTAGGCATGAACACTGAAGCTTTCTTT. This gives the protein CASGFTGVGMNTEAFF.

CDR3 loop: CSLRLAGIETQYF. The CDR3, as DNA: TGCAGCCTCAGACTAGCGGGAATAGAGACCCAGTACTTC. The chain employs TRBV29-1 and TRBJ2-5; TRBD2 agrees at 11 bases. The germline CDR1 and CDR2 sequences are SQVTM and ANQGSEA. Trimming cost V 8 bases and J 4 bases; bases outside gene matches: 6. This CDR3 spans 13 amino acids.